Listed below are T cell receptor beta chains from one sample, sequenced in a study of T cell clonotyping in hematopoietic cell transplantation. The table came from immunoSEQ multiplex PCR; TCRdb's copy has only in-frame clones and leaves some out. The data show 35,000 to 45,000 clones, less than 95% seen once. The sequencing input was peripheral blood mononuclear cells. These receptors were obtained from a woman in her forties or fifties in good health. Some clones in this sample may be carry-over from other donors' samples. The CDR3 runs from the conserved cysteine through the conserved F or W. D genes are given only for firm matches. Expanded clones are given a class, and other clones once, few, many or no size at all.

cdr3_nt cdr3_aa j_call v_call d_call clone_size
TGTGCCAGCAGCTCCTGGGCTGAAGCTTTCTTT CASSSWAEAFF TRBJ1-1 TRBV13 - -
TGTGCCAGCAGCCCGGGACCCTATAATTCACCCCTCCACTTT CASSPGPYNSPLHF TRBJ1-6 TRBV6-4 - once
TGCAGCGTTGAACGTATAGTAAACATTCAGTACTTC CSVERIVNIQYF TRBJ2-4 TRBV29-1 - once
TGTGCCAGCAGCAGGGGCGGCAGCCCTAACTATGGCTACACCTTC CASSRGGSPNYGYTF TRBJ1-2 TRBV7-2 - -
TGTGCCAGCAGCCATCTACAGGGATACACTGAAGCTTTCTTT CASSHLQGYTEAFF TRBJ1-1 TRBV5-6 - -
TGTGCCAGCAGTCTCCGTTCGGCGGAGTCGCTCAAACTGTTTTTT CASSLRSAESLKLFF TRBJ1-4 TRBV27 - -
TGTGCCAGCAGCCCCCGAGCGAATAGCGGGGGGGGGTCCGGGGAGCTGTTTTTT CASSPRANSGGGSGELFF TRBJ2-2 TRBV7-2 TRBD2 -
TGTGCCAGCAGTTTCGGACAGGGGGGGTACGAGCAGTACTTC CASSFGQGGYEQYF TRBJ2-7 TRBV6-5 TRBD1 -
TGTGCCAGCAGCTTGGAACCGGGGATAAATCAGCCCCAGCATTTT CASSLEPGINQPQHF TRBJ1-5 TRBV5-5 - -
TGTGCCAGCAGTCCCGGGACAGGGGGTTTCTACGAGCAGTACTTC CASSPGTGGFYEQYF TRBJ2-7 TRBV6-1 TRBD1 -
TGTGCCAGCAGGGGACAGGGCCCCCAAAAACTGTTTTTT CASRGQGPQKLFF TRBJ1-4 TRBV2 TRBD1 -
TGTGCCAGCAGCCCAAACCAGGGACAGACGAACACCGGGGAGCTGTTTTTT CASSPNQGQTNTGELFF TRBJ2-2 TRBV7-9 TRBD1 -
TGTGCCAGCATTAGCGGGGGGGCCGGCACAGATACGCAGTATTTT CASISGGAGTDTQYF TRBJ2-3 TRBV5-6 TRBD2 -
TGTGCTACCTTGTGGACCGGAGATCTTAATGAGCAGTTCTTC CATLWTGDLNEQFF TRBJ2-1 TRBV6-6 - -
TGCGCCAGCAGCCAAGATTGGGCAGGGAGCTATGGCTACACCTTC CASSQDWAGSYGYTF TRBJ1-2 TRBV4-3 - -
TGCAGCGCCCTGGCAGGGGCCTACTTGGATACGCAGTATTTT CSALAGAYLDTQYF TRBJ2-3 TRBV29-1 - -
TGTGCCAGCAGTGATGGAGGAGGCTACACCTTC CASSDGGGYTF TRBJ1-2 TRBV25-1 - -
TGTGCCAGCAGCCAGGTAACTAGCGGGGACACAGATACGCAGTATTTT CASSQVTSGDTDTQYF TRBJ2-3 TRBV4-2 TRBD2 -
TGTGCCAGCAGCTTGAACCGGGGGCACACCATATATTTT CASSLNRGHTIYF TRBJ1-3 TRBV5-4 - -
TGTGCCAGCAGATCGAACAGGGGTTACACTGAAGCTTTCTTT CASRSNRGYTEAFF TRBJ1-1 TRBV6-5 TRBD1 -
TGTGCCAGCAGCGTAGGGACAGGGGGAATGGATGGAGATACGCAGTATTTT CASSVGTGGMDGDTQYF TRBJ2-3 TRBV9 TRBD1 -
TGTGCCAGCAGTTTAGATCGGGCAGCCGAGCAGTACTTC CASSLDRAAEQYF TRBJ2-7 TRBV27 - -
TGTGCCAGCAGTTACTCTGATCGGAATCGGGAGTCACCCCTCCACTTT CASSYSDRNRESPLHF TRBJ1-6 TRBV6-5 - few
TGTGCCAGTTTTCCGGGACACCCCACAGATACGCAGTATTTT CASFPGHPTDTQYF TRBJ2-3 TRBV7-2 - -
TGTGCCAGCAGCTTGGTCGAACTCCGATACACTGAAGCTTTCTTT CASSLVELRYTEAFF TRBJ1-1 TRBV5-8 - -
TGCGCCAGCAGCTCACCTAGCGGGGGGGCCGGGGAGCAGTACTTC CASSSPSGGAGEQYF TRBJ2-5 TRBV5-1 TRBD2 -
TGTGCCAGCAGCTTAGATTGGCGGGAGCAGTACTTC CASSLDWREQYF TRBJ2-7 TRBV11-2 - -
TGTGCCAGCAGCTTGCGGACGGGGGGCACTGAAGCTTTCTTT CASSLRTGGTEAFF TRBJ1-1 TRBV5-6 - -
TGTGCCTGGAGTCTTTACAATGAGCAGTTCTTC CAWSLYNEQFF TRBJ2-1 TRBV30 - -
TGTGCCATCAGTGAACAGGATTATAATTCACCCCTCCACTTT CAISEQDYNSPLHF TRBJ1-6 TRBV10-3 - -
TGTGCCAGCAGTTTTCCGGGTTACAATCAGCCCCAGCATTTT CASSFPGYNQPQHF TRBJ1-5 TRBV28 - -
TGTGCCAGCAGCTTGGGCGGGACAGGGGGCTTAGGATCGTACGAGCAGTACTTC CASSLGGTGGLGSYEQYF TRBJ2-7 TRBV13 TRBD1 -